A selection of T cell receptor beta chains follows, all from one sample in a study of neoadjuvant anti-PD-1 for oral cavity cancer. The data were produced by immunoSEQ multiplex PCR, yet TCRdb's version contains in-frame clones alone and is incomplete. Of about 12,000 clones in the sample, around 70% were seen once. This material consisted of PBMCs, taken after nivolumab (anti-PD-1) treatment. All receptors derive from a person aged 40 to 85 with oral cavity squamous cell carcinoma. CDR3s include the opening cysteine and the closing phenylalanine or tryptophan. Each record gives: V gene, D gene, J gene, clone size, CDR3 protein, CDR3 DNA. D genes are given only for firm matches. A row's size may be missing; if present it is once, few, many or a size class.

v_call: TRBV5-1; d_call: -; j_call: TRBJ1-1; clone_size: -; cdr3_aa: CASRGRVNTEAFF; cdr3_nt: TGCGCCAGTCGCGGACGAGTGAACACTGAAGCTTTCTTT
v_call: TRBV5-5; d_call: TRBD1; j_call: TRBJ1-5; clone_size: once; cdr3_aa: CASSWDRANQPQHF; cdr3_nt: TGTGCCAGCAGCTGGGACAGGGCCAATCAGCCCCAGCATTTT
v_call: TRBV11-3; d_call: -; j_call: TRBJ2-2; clone_size: -; cdr3_aa: CASSTTKGTANTGELFF; cdr3_nt: TGTGCCAGCAGCACCACCAAAGGGACGGCGAACACCGGGGAGCTGTTTTTT
v_call: TRBV25-1; d_call: -; j_call: TRBJ2-7; clone_size: -; cdr3_aa: CASSDAGTHLYEQYF; cdr3_nt: TGTGCCAGCAGTGATGCCGGGACACATCTTTACGAGCAGTACTTC
v_call: TRBV5-6; d_call: TRBD1; j_call: TRBJ2-3; clone_size: -; cdr3_aa: CASSQDRFTDTQYF; cdr3_nt: TGTGCCAGCAGCCAGGACAGGTTCACAGATACGCAGTATTTT
v_call: TRBV5-1; d_call: TRBD2; j_call: TRBJ2-1; clone_size: -; cdr3_aa: CASSPIKREGRGEQFF; cdr3_nt: TGCGCCAGCAGCCCTATAAAGCGGGAGGGCCGGGGTGAGCAGTTCTTC
v_call: TRBV5-4; d_call: TRBD2; j_call: TRBJ2-6; clone_size: -; cdr3_aa: CASSPRGTISGANVLTF; cdr3_nt: TGTGCCAGCAGCCCCCGAGGGACTATCTCTGGGGCCAACGTCCTGACTTTC
v_call: TRBV10-3; d_call: TRBD1; j_call: TRBJ2-5; clone_size: -; cdr3_aa: CAISVNRGQGETQYF; cdr3_nt: TGTGCCATCAGCGTCAACAGGGGGCAGGGAGAGACCCAGTACTTC
v_call: TRBV19; d_call: TRBD1; j_call: TRBJ2-5; clone_size: -; cdr3_aa: CASSTGQGPETQYF; cdr3_nt: TGTGCCAGTAGTACGGGACAGGGGCCAGAGACCCAGTACTTC
v_call: TRBV10-3; d_call: -; j_call: TRBJ2-3; clone_size: few; cdr3_aa: CAISESADTQYF; cdr3_nt: TGTGCCATCAGTGAGTCAGCAGATACGCAGTATTTT
v_call: TRBV5-6; d_call: -; j_call: TRBJ1-2; clone_size: -; cdr3_aa: CASSPLGRAYGYTF; cdr3_nt: TGTGCCAGCAGCCCGCTGGGCAGGGCGTATGGCTACACCTTC
v_call: TRBV7-9; d_call: TRBD1; j_call: TRBJ2-7; clone_size: few; cdr3_aa: CASSFPDRDEQYF; cdr3_nt: TGTGCCAGCAGCTTCCCGGACAGGGACGAGCAGTACTTC
v_call: TRBV6-1; d_call: -; j_call: TRBJ2-7; clone_size: once; cdr3_aa: CASSLQGMAEQYF; cdr3_nt: TGTGCCAGCAGCTTACAGGGAATGGCCGAGCAGTACTTC
v_call: TRBV27; d_call: TRBD1; j_call: TRBJ1-1; clone_size: -; cdr3_aa: CASSLSTGRVEAFF; cdr3_nt: TGTGCCAGCAGTTTATCGACAGGGAGGGTAGAAGCTTTCTTT
v_call: TRBV27; d_call: TRBD1; j_call: TRBJ1-2; clone_size: -; cdr3_aa: CASRQGARGYTF; cdr3_nt: TGTGCCAGCAGGCAGGGGGCGCGCGGCTACACCTTC
v_call: TRBV9; d_call: TRBD2; j_call: TRBJ2-3; clone_size: once; cdr3_aa: CASSVTGGGTDTQYF; cdr3_nt: TGTGCCAGCAGCGTAACCGGGGGGGGCACAGATACGCAGTATTTT